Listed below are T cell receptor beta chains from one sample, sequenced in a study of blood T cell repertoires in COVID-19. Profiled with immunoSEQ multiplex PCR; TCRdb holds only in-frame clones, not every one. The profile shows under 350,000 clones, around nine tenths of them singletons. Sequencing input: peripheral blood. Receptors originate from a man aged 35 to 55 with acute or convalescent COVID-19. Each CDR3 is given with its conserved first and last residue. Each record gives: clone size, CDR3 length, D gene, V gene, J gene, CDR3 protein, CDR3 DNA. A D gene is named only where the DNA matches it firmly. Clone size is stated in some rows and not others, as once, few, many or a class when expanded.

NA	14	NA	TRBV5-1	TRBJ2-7	CASSLDSLSYEQYF	TGCGCCAGCAGCTTGGACAGCTTGAGCTACGAGCAGTACTTC
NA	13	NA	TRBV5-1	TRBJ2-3	CASSVYSADTQYF	TGCGCCAGCAGCGTATATTCAGCAGATACGCAGTATTTT
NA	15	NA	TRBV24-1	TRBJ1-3	CATSDLKGAGNTIYF	TGTGCCACCAGTGATTTAAAAGGGGCCGGAAACACCATATATTTT
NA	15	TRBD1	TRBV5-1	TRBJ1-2	CASSLAPDRVAGYTF	TGCGCCAGCAGCTTGGCACCGGACAGGGTAGCCGGCTACACCTTC
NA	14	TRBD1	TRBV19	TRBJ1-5	CATRDRGLNQPQHF	TGTGCCACCCGAGACAGGGGCCTTAATCAGCCCCAGCATTTT
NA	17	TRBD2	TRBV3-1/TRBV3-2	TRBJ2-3	CASSQDSASGGTDTQYF	TGTGCCAGCAGCCAAGACTCGGCTAGCGGGGGGACAGATACGCAGTATTTT
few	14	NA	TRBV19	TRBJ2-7	CASSLAGVSYEQYF	TGTGCCAGTAGTCTGGCCGGGGTCTCCTACGAGCAGTACTTC
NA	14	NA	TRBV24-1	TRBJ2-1	CATSGGFLGNEQFF	TGTGCCACCAGTGGGGGCTTTTTGGGGAATGAGCAGTTCTTC
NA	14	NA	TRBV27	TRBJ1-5	CASRGEGSNQPQHF	TGTGCCAGCAGAGGGGAGGGGAGCAATCAGCCCCAGCATTTT
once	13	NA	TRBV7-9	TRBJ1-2	CASSTEEAYGYTF	TGTGCCAGCAGCACGGAGGAGGCATATGGCTACACCTTC
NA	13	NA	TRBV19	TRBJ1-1	CASSINRATEAFF	TGTGCCAGTAGTATTAACAGGGCTACTGAAGCTTTCTTT
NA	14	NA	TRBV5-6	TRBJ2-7	CASSFTGRTYEQYF	TGTGCCAGCAGCTTTACGGGGAGAACCTACGAGCAGTACTTC
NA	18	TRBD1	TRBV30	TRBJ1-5	CAWRPRQGMSGSNQPQHF	TGTGCCTGGAGGCCTCGACAGGGGATGTCAGGTAGCAATCAGCCCCAGCATTTT
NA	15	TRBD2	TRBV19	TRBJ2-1	CASSIGGTTYNEQFF	TGTGCCAGTAGTATAGGGGGGACTACCTACAATGAGCAGTTCTTC
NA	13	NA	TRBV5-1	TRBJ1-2	CASSATTPPAYTF	TGCGCCAGCAGCGCGACTACCCCACCTGCTTACACCTTC
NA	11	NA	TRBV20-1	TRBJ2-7	CSALRGSEQYF	TGCAGTGCCCTCAGGGGTAGCGAGCAGTACTTC
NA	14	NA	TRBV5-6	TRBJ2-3	CASSWGLSTDTQYF	TGTGCCAGCAGCTGGGGACTTTCCACAGATACGCAGTATTTT
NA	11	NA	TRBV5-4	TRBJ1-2	CASSLEGDYTF	TGTGCCAGCAGCTTGGAGGGGGACTACACCTTC
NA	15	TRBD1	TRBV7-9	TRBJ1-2	CASSLDGTVNYGYTF	TGTGCCAGCAGCTTAGACGGGACAGTTAACTATGGCTACACCTTC
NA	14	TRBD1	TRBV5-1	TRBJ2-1	CASSGGQPGNEQFF	TGCGCCAGCAGCGGGGGACAGCCGGGCAATGAGCAGTTCTTC
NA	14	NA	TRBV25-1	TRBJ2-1	CASSEAGGHNEQFF	TGTGCCAGCAGTGAGGCTGGGGGCCACAATGAGCAGTTCTTC
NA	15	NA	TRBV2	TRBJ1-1	CASSVSGLLNTEAFF	TGTGCCAGCAGTGTCAGCGGGCTCCTGAACACTGAAGCTTTCTTT
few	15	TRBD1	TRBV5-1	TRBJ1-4	CASSFGQVLNEKLFF	TGCGCCAGCAGCTTCGGACAGGTCCTTAATGAAAAACTGTTTTTT
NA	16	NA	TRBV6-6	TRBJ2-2	CASSYSRAANTGELFF	TGTGCCAGCAGTTACTCGCGGGCGGCGAACACCGGGGAGCTGTTTTTT
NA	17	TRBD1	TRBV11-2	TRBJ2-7	CASSLVGQGSAFYEQYF	TGTGCCAGCAGCTTAGTGGGACAGGGGTCCGCCTTTTACGAGCAGTACTTC
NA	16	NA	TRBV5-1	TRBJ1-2	CASSLVGQGGDYGYTF	TGCGCCAGCAGCTTGGTTGGGCAGGGAGGGGACTATGGCTACACCTTC
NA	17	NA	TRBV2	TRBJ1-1	CASSDSPAQAGGTEAFF	TGTGCCAGCAGTGATTCCCCCGCCCAAGCAGGAGGCACTGAAGCTTTCTTT
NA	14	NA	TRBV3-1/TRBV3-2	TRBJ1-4	CASSSVSSGEKLFF	TGTGCCAGCAGCTCTGTATCGTCGGGTGAAAAACTGTTTTTT
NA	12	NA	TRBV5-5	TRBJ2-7	CASSLGVYEQYF	TGTGCCAGCAGCTTAGGAGTCTACGAGCAGTACTTC
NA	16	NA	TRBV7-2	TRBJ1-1	CASSLSGGAMNTEAFF	TGTGCCAGCAGCTTATCCGGGGGGGCCATGAACACTGAAGCTTTCTTT
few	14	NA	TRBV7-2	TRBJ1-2	CASSTLQGSTGYTF	TGTGCCAGCAGTACACTACAGGGTTCGACTGGCTACACCTTC
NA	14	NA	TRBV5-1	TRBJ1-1	CASGADRQNTEAFF	TGCGCCAGCGGGGCCGACAGACAGAACACTGAAGCTTTCTTT
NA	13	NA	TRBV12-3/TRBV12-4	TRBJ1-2	CASSKSNGYGYTF	TGTGCCAGCAGTAAGAGTAACGGCTATGGCTACACCTTC
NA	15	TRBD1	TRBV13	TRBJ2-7	CASSRTGARRYEQYF	TGTGCCAGCAGCAGGACAGGGGCCCGTCGATACGAGCAGTACTTC
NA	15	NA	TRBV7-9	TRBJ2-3	CASSFAGSYTDTQYF	TGTGCCAGCAGCTTTGCCGGGAGTTACACAGATACGCAGTATTTT
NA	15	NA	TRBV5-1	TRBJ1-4	CASSLDGMSNEKLFF	TGCGCCAGCAGCTTGGACGGGATGTCCAATGAAAAACTGTTTTTT
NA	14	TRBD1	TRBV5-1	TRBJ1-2	CASSQQGRVAGYTF	TGCGCCAGCAGCCAACAGGGGCGGGTGGCTGGCTACACCTTC
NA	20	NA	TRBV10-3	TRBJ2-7	CAISDPPGLKGPNRGEEQYF	TGTGCCATCAGTGATCCGCCGGGACTGAAGGGCCCCAACCGAGGGGAGGAGCAGTACTTC
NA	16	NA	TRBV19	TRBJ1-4	CASSIEAAGLNEKLFF	TGTGCCAGTAGTATAGAGGCGGCAGGGCTTAATGAAAAACTGTTTTTT